The TCR beta chain under discussion was sequenced for a study of T-cell reconstitution after alpha-beta-depleted transplantation in children. With regard to this clonotype: Its target is not known.

A library of TCRbeta sequences, prepared with unique molecular identifiers, was generated. MiXCR, run by TCRdb on the PCR reads, gives a single entry per CDR3 protein. The table has 200,000 to 250,000 distinct CDR3 sequences, roughly a quarter seen once. General study findings and limits: There were some patients whose high TCRbeta diversity at day 60 came from surviving recipient T cells and thymic progenitors. Among T cells one year after transplant, newly produced cells accounted for most counts and diversity. By about two months after transplant, alpha-beta T cells reportedly arose from several hundred graft clones that had expanded.

Trimming cost V 6 bases and J 0 bases, with 5 bases left between them. Germline V CDR1 and CDR2: LGHNA, YNFKEQ. The CDR3 has 13 residues. The sequencing here drew on PBMCs, mostly from graft donor cells, taken 360 days after TCRalphabeta/CD19-depleted stem cell transplant. The rearrangement joins TRBV4-2 to TRBJ1-4; no clear D gene. The source is a female patient aged 2-10 years who had a stem cell transplant for congenital amegakaryocytic thrombocytopenia, so the T cells may come from the graft donor. The CDR3 loop reads CASRVPTNEKLFF. CDR3 DNA sequence: TGTGCCAGCAGGGTCCCAACTAATGAAAAACTGTTTTTT.